The clone carrying this T cell receptor (beta chain) was observed a few times. Its antigen is unknown. These data are taken from a study of blood T cells in healthy people across ages. Study findings and constraints: The study could not conclusively compare naive and antigen-experienced cells, given its unsorted PBMCs.

Primers used in a second PCR of roughly 6 to 11 cycles were a sample-barcoded 5' primer and a J-beta primer mix. Each CDR3 protein is one row after TCRdb ran MiXCR on the 5' RACE reads. The sample lists 1.5 million to 2 million distinct CDR3 sequences; about 50% were seen once. The germline V and J ends were trimmed by 2 bases and 3 bases, with 10 bases remaining between them. Germline loops: CDR1 SGHTA, CDR2 FQGNSA. The CDR3 length is 14 residues. Each sample had at least 7 million PBMCs isolated. RNA extraction gave at least 5.5 micrograms of total RNA per sample. This rearrangement joins TRBV7-2 to TRBJ2-5; D is ambiguous. The sequenced material came from blood. This TCR was sampled from a woman aged 40 to 49 in good health. The CDR3 region is CASSLSASEETQYF. The DNA of the CDR3 is TGTGCCAGCAGCTTATCGGCTTCCGAAGAGACCCAGTACTTC. Full variable domain (outside the CDR3, taken from reference TRBV7-2 and TRBJ2-5): GAGVSQSPSNKVTEKGKDVELRCDPISGHTALYWYRQSLGQGLEFLIYFQGNSAPDKSGLPSDRFSAERTGGSVSTLTIQRTQQEDSAVYLCASSLSASEETQYFGPGTRLLVL.